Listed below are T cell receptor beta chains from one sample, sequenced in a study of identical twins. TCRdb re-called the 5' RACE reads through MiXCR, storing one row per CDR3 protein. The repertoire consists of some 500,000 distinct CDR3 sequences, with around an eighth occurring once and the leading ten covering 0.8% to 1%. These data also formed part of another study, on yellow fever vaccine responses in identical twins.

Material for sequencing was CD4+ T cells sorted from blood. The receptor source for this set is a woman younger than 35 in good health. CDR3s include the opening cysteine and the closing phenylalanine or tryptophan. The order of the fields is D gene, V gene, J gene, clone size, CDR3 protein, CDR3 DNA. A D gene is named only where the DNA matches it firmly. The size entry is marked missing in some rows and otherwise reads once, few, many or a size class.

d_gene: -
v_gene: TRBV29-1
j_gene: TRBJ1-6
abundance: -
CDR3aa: CSVAETADGSPLHF
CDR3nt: TGCAGCGTTGCCGAGACGGCGGATGGTTCACCCCTCCACTTT

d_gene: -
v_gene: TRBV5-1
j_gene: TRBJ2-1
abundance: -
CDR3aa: CASSYLEAYNEQFF
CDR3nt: TGCGCCAGCAGCTACCTAGAAGCCTACAATGAGCAGTTCTTC

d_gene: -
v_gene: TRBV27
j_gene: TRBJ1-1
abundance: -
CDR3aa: CASSLRFASIGTEAFF
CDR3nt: TGTGCCAGCAGTTTACGATTTGCATCTATCGGGACTGAAGCTTTCTTT

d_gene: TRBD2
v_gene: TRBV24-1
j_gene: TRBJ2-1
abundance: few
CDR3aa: CATSDTGLAVLDEQFF
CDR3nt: TGTGCCACCAGTGACACCGGACTAGCGGTGTTGGATGAGCAGTTCTTC

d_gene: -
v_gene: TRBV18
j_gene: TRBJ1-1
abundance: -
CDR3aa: CASSPSGAPEAFF
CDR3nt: TGTGCCAGCTCACCGAGTGGGGCTCCTGAAGCTTTCTTT

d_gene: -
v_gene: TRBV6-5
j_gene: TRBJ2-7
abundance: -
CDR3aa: CASSYSTEFTYEQYF
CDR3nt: TGTGCCAGCAGTTACTCGACAGAATTCACCTACGAGCAGTACTTC

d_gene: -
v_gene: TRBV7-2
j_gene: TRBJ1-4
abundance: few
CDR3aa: CASSSDWGTNEKLFF
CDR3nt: TGTGCCAGCAGCTCCGACTGGGGGACTAATGAAAAACTGTTTTTT

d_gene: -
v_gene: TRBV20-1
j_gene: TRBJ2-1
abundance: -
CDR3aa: CSARDLPSYEQFF
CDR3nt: TGCAGTGCTAGAGATCTCCCTAGCTATGAGCAGTTCTTC

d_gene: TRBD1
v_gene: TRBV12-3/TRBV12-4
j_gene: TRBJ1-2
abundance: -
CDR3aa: CASSRQGVDGYTF
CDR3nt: TGTGCCAGCAGTCGACAGGGGGTGGATGGCTACACCTTC

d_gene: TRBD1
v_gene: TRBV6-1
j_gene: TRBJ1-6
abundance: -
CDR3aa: CASRQGTGKGYNSPLHF
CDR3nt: TGTGCCAGCAGGCAGGGGACAGGCAAAGGCTATAATTCACCCCTCCACTTT

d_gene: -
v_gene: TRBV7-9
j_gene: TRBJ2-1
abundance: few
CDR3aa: CASSFVRPGSLYNEQFF
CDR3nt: TGTGCCAGCAGCTTCGTTCGGCCAGGGAGTTTGTACAATGAGCAGTTCTTC

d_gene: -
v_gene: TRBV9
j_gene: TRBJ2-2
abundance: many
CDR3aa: CASSATGANTGELFF
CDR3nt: TGTGCCAGCAGCGCAACAGGAGCGAACACCGGGGAGCTGTTTTTT

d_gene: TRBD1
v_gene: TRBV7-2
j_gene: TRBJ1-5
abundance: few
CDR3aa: CASSSGQGREPQHF
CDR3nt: TGTGCCAGCAGCTCGGGACAGGGAAGGGAGCCCCAGCATTTT

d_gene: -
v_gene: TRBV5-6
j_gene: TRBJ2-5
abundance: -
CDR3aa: CASSLPGLTTPKETQYF
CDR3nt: TGTGCCAGCAGCTTGCCGGGACTCACTACCCCCAAAGAGACCCAGTACTTC

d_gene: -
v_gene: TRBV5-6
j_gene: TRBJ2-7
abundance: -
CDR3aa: CASRKGGLGDEQYF
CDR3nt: TGTGCCAGCAGAAAAGGGGGGCTTGGTGACGAGCAGTACTTC

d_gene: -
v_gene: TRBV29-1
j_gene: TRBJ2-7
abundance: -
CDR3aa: CSVAGQSYEQYF
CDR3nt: TGCAGCGTGGCGGGACAGTCCTACGAGCAGTACTTC

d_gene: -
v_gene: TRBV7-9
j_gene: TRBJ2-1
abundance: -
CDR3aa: CASSLAGTPLWFF
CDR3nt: TGTGCCAGCAGCTTAGCGGGTACCCCGCTGTGGTTCTTC

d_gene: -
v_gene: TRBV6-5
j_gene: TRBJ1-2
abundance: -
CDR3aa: CASSYGDSRKGYTF
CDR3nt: TGTGCCAGCAGTTATGGGGACTCTCGAAAGGGCTACACCTTC

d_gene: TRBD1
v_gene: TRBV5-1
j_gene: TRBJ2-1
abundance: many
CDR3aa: CASKSSGTGRYNEQFF
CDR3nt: TGCGCCAGCAAATCCTCCGGGACAGGGAGGTACAATGAGCAGTTCTTC

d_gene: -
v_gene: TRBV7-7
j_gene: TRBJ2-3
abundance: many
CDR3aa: CASRELAADTQYF
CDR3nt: TGTGCTAGCAGAGAACTCGCGGCAGATACGCAGTATTTT

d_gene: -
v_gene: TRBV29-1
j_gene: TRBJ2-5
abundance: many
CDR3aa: CSVRQGQETQYF
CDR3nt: TGCAGCGTTAGGCAGGGGCAAGAGACCCAGTACTTC

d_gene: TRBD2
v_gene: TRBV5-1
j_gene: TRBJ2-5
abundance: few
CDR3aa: CASSLVSASGGPQYQETQYF
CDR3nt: TGCGCCAGCAGCTTGGTGTCGGCTAGCGGGGGGCCCCAGTACCAAGAGACCCAGTACTTC

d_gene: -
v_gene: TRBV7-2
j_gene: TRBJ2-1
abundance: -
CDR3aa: CASSLSTGPHNEQFF
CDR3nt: TGTGCCAGCAGCCTCTCGACGGGACCCCACAATGAGCAGTTCTTC

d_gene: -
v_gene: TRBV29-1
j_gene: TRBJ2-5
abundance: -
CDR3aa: CSVGRGPSQETQYF
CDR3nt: TGCAGCGTTGGAAGGGGTCCTTCACAGGAGACCCAGTACTTC

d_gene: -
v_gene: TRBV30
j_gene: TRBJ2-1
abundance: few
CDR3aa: CAWSPWSSYNEQFF
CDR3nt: TGTGCCTGGAGTCCTTGGTCCTCCTACAATGAGCAGTTCTTC

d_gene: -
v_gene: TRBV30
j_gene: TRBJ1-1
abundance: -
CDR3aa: CAWSVLDRANTEAFF
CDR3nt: TGTGCCTGGAGTGTATTGGACAGAGCGAACACTGAAGCTTTCTTT

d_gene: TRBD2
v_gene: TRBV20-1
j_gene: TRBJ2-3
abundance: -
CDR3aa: CSATIRGGASGDTQYF
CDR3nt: TGCAGTGCTACCATACGGGGGGGGGCTAGCGGAGATACGCAGTATTTT

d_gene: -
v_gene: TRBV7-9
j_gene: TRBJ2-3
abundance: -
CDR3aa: CASSLSLGHDTQYF
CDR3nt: TGTGCCAGCAGCTTAAGCTTGGGGCACGATACGCAGTATTTT

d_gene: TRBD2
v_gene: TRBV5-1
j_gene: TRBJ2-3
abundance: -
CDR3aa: CASSNPSGLAMSSADTQYF
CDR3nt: TGCGCCAGCAGCAACCCTTCGGGACTAGCGATGAGTAGCGCAGATACGCAGTATTTT

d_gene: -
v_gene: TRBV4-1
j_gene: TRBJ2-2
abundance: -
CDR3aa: CASRPQGRGTGELFF
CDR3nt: TGCGCCAGCCGGCCCCAGGGAAGAGGGACCGGGGAGCTGTTTTTT

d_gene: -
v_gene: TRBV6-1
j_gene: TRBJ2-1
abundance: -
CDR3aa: CASGYQEQFF
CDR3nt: TGTGCCAGCGGGTACCAAGAGCAGTTCTTC

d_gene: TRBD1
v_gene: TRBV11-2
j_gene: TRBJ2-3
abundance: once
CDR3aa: CASSPEGTGGTSTDTQYF
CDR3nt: TGTGCCAGCAGCCCAGAGGGGACAGGGGGCACAAGCACAGATACGCAGTATTTT

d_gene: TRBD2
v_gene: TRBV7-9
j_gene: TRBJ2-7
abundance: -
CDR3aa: CASSLPGGSSYEQYF
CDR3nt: TGTGCCAGCAGCTTACCGGGGGGGAGCTCCTACGAGCAGTACTTC

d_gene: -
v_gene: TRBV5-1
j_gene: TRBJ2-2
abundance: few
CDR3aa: CASSSMGEVPTGELFF
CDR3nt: TGCGCCAGCAGCTCTATGGGGGAGGTCCCCACCGGGGAGCTGTTTTTT

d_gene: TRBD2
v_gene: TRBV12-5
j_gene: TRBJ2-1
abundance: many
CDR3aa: CASGLSASGRNEQFF
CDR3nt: TGTGCTAGTGGTTTGAGTGCTAGCGGGCGCAATGAGCAGTTCTTC

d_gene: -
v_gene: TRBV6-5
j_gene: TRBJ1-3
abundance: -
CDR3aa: CASSYGRARGNTIYF
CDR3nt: TGTGCCAGCAGTTACGGACGGGCAAGGGGAAACACCATATATTTT

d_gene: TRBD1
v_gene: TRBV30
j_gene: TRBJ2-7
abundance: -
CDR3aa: CAYRDRGFEQYF
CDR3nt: TGTGCCTACCGGGACAGGGGGTTTGAGCAGTACTTC

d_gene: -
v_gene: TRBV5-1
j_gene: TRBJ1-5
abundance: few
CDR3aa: CASSLQGRGQPQHF
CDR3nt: TGCGCCAGCAGCTTACAGGGCCGAGGGCAGCCCCAGCATTTT

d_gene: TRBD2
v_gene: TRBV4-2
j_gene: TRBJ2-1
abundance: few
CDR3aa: CASSQEGGGPYNEQFF
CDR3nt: TGTGCCAGCAGCCAAGAGGGCGGGGGGCCATACAATGAGCAGTTCTTC

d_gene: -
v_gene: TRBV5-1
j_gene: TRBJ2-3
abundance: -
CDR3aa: CASSLEGYGSTDTQYF
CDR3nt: TGCGCCAGCAGCTTGGAAGGGTACGGTAGCACAGATACGCAGTATTTT

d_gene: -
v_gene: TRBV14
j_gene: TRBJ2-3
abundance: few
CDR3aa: CASSQEGGRSTDTQYF
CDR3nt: TGTGCCAGCAGCCAAGAAGGCGGACGGAGCACAGATACGCAGTATTTT

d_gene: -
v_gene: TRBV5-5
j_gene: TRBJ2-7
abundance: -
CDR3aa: CASSSLDRIWEQYF
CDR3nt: TGTGCCAGCAGCTCATTAGACCGGATTTGGGAGCAGTACTTC

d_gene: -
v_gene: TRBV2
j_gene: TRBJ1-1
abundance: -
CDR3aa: CASSWEGHGAEAFF
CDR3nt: TGTGCCAGCAGTTGGGAGGGTCATGGCGCTGAAGCTTTCTTT

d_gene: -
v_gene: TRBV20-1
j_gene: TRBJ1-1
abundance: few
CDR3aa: CSEIGGPGGEAFF
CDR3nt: TGCAGTGAGATCGGGGGCCCTGGAGGTGAAGCTTTCTTT

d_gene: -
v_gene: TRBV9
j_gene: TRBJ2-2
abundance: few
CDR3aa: CASSVAAVTGELFF
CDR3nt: TGTGCCAGCAGCGTAGCCGCGGTGACCGGGGAGCTGTTTTTT